What follows are 10 T cell receptor beta chains derived from one specimen sequenced in a study of cytomegalovirus exposure and HLA in healthy donors. PCR was performed using 60 Vbeta and 13 Jbeta primers. Libraries were prepared by immunoSEQ multiplex PCR; TCRdb keeps only in-frame clonotypes and omits some of them. The sample has roughly 190,000 clones, almost 75% seen once; the top ten hold less than 4%. Sample: PBMCs. The receptor set was obtained from a woman between 25 and 40 years old in good health and CMV-seropositive.

This rearrangement joins TRBV28 to TRBJ2-4, with D perhaps TRBD1 (5 bases). This CDR3 is built from 14 residues. CDR1 is MDHEN and CDR2 is SYDVKM in the germline V gene. V was cut by 5 bases and J by 6 bases, with 14 bases left in between. The CDR3 is CASSPFTGPNIQYF. The CDR3 nucleotides are TGTGCCAGCAGTCCGTTTACAGGTCCAAACATTCAGTACTTC.

This chain links TRBV27 with TRBJ2-3, with a possible D match to TRBD2 (6 bases). The CDR3 runs to 16 residues. Germline CDR1 and CDR2: MNHEY and SMNVEV (reference sequence). V was pared by 2 bases and J by 6 bases, with 18 bases between. CDR3: CASSLGRDGAMDTQYF. The CDR3 DNA sequence: TGTGCCAGCAGTTTAGGGCGGGACGGCGCGATGGATACGCAGTATTTT.

This clone has a handful of counts. The V and J genes are TRBV2 and TRBJ1-4, with D hard to call. Trimming took 7 bases from V and 3 from J, leaving 18 bases between them. The germline V gene has CDR1 SNHLY and CDR2 FYNNEI. This CDR3 has 16 residues. The CDR3 protein is CASTSRVGKANEKLFF. CDR3 bases: TGTGCCAGCACTTCGAGGGTGGGGAAAGCTAATGAAAAACTGTTTTTT.

This clone showed up just a few times. This chain uses TRBV27 with TRBJ2-7; D not certain. CDR3 size: 14 residues. The germline gives CDR1 MNHEY, CDR2 SMNVEV (reference sequence). With 0 bases removed from V and 2 bases from J, the gap between germline ends came to 8 bases. In DNA form, the CDR3 reads TGTGCCAGCAGTTTATCCGACGGAGCCTACGAGCAGTACTTC. Translated: CASSLSDGAYEQYF.

The rearrangement uses TRBV27 and TRBJ1-1; D perhaps matches TRBD1 (6 bases). The germline CDR1 and CDR2 sequences are MNHEY and SMNVEV (reference sequence). Trimming shortened V by 2 bases and J by 5 bases, and 12 bases separated the two germline ends. The CDR3 consists of 14 residues. The chain's CDR3 is CASSLPGRGTEAFF. The CDR3 DNA reads as TGTGCCAGCAGTTTACCGGGGAGGGGGACTGAAGCTTTCTTT.

The chain carries TRBV19 and TRBJ2-5, with TRBD1 matching 7 bases. The CDR3 extends over 13 amino acids. The junction had 1 base not matched to a gene; V was cut back by 3 bases and J by 3 bases. Germline assignment: CDR1 LNHDA and CDR2 SQIVND (reference sequence). CDR3 sequence reads: CASSIQGEETQYF. The CDR3 DNA reads TGTGCCAGTAGTATTCAGGGGGAAGAGACCCAGTACTTC.

Only one count was recorded for this clone. This sequence joins TRBV4-2 and TRBJ2-1, with a tentative D call TRBD2 (6 bases). The CDR3 extends over 17 amino acids. Trimming pared 0 bases from V and 5 bases from J, leaving 17 bases between. Germline CDR1 LGHNA, CDR2 YNFKEQ. The CDR3 DNA reads TGTGCCAGCAGCCAAGAGTTTGGCGGGATTGGAGACAATGAGCAGTTCTTC. Protein: CASSQEFGGIGDNEQFF.

The chain uses TRBV13 and TRBJ1-4, with 7 positions matching TRBD1. The CDR3 covers 12 residues. The V gene end was trimmed by 8 bases and the J gene end by 8 bases; junction bases not matched to a gene: 5. The germline V gene encodes CDR1 PRHDT and CDR2 FYEKMQ (reference sequence). The CDR3 spells CASSGQDEKLFF. In DNA, the CDR3 is TGTGCCAGCTCCGGACAGGACGAAAAACTGTTTTTT.

The genes are TRBV27 and TRBJ2-1; TRBD2 matches 8 bases. The germline V gene encodes CDR1 MNHEY and CDR2 SMNVEV (reference sequence). CDR3 size: 14 residues. The V segment lost 5 bases and the J segment 12 bases; nucleotides outside the gene matches: 12. CDR3 sequence reads: CASSVSSGTRAQFF. In DNA form, the CDR3 reads TGTGCCAGCAGTGTCTCTTCCGGGACTAGGGCGCAGTTCTTC.

The chain recombines TRBV2 with TRBJ1-1; TRBD1 matches 10 bases. Germline lookup yields CDR1 SNHLY and CDR2 FYNNEI. This CDR3 has 16 amino acids. Trimming removed 7 bases from V and 0 bases from J; junction bases left unmatched: 8. The CDR3: CASTRTGGRVNTEAFF. CDR3 coding DNA: TGTGCCAGCACCCGGACAGGGGGAAGGGTGAACACTGAAGCTTTCTTT.